The following is a T cell receptor beta chain sequence with its context. These data belong to a study of blood T cell repertoires in COVID-19. TCRdb keeps only in-frame clones here, not all; method: immunoSEQ multiplex PCR. The table has roughly 250,000 clones, 70% to 90% seen once; the top ten hold 4.3%. The CDR3 consists of 15 residues. Germline V gene data show CDR1 as SNHLY and CDR2 as FYNNEI. V lost 6 bases and J 4 bases, leaving 13 bases between the germline ends. Recruitment covered about two dozen US areas and drew participants whose ages spanned about 18 to 90 years. Sequencing input: PBMCs or T cells enriched from blood (not recorded which). The V and J genes are TRBV2 and TRBJ1-6; the D is unclear. The clonotype comes from a woman younger than 45 who had recovered from COVID-19. CDR3 nucleotide sequence: TGTGCCAGCAGAGGACCGGCGGGTTATAATTCACCCCTCCACTTT. This gives the protein CASRGPAGYNSPLHF. Full variable domain (remainder filled in from reference TRBV2 and TRBJ1-6): EPEVTQTPSHQVTQMGQEVILRCVPISNHLYFYWYRQILGQKVEFLVSFYNNEISEKSEIFDDQFSVERPDGSNFTLKIRSTKLEDSAMYFCASRGPAGYNSPLHFGNGTRLTVT.